This T cell receptor (beta chain) was sequenced in a study of blood T cell repertoires in COVID-19. For the study at large: Symptom resolution, clearance, or two negative PCRs marked donors in Cohort 3 as recovered. The United States, Italy and Spain provided the acute and convalescent COVID-19 samples.

In the original processing: Amplification from reference gene primers served as the basis for estimated nucleated cell counts. Assay: immunoSEQ multiplex PCR; the TCRdb copy retains only in-frame clones and omits some. The V and J calls and clone size were taken over from that table, and D and trimming were inferred from the DNA. The data hold hundreds of thousands of clones, with more than 75% observed a single time. Which cohort a participant joined came from the clinical history participants gave. This CDR3 spans 15 amino acids. The trim removed 2 bases at V and 5 bases at J, leaving 5 bases unmatched. Germline assignment: CDR1 MDHEN and CDR2 SYDVKM.

The clonotype originates from a woman aged 55-70 years in a cohort exposed to, infected with or recovered from COVID-19 (not recorded which). This sequence joins TRBV28 and TRBJ1-4; TRBD1 agrees at 7 bases. Sequencing input: PBMCs or T cells enriched from blood (not recorded which). The CDR3 DNA follows: TGTGCCAGCAGTTTAGCCGGGACAGTAAATGAAAAACTGTTTTTT. It yields the protein CASSLAGTVNEKLFF.